The 28 T cell receptor beta chains listed next were all sequenced from one sample in a study of T cells after yellow fever vaccination. TCRdb reanalysed the 5' RACE reads using MiXCR and keeps one entry per CDR3 protein. The repertoire holds about 300,000 distinct CDR3 sequences, with approximately 8% as singletons. Sequences were derived from CD4+ T cells sorted from PBMCs, sampled 5 days after the yellow fever booster vaccination. The receptor source for this set is a young man who received the YFV17D yellow fever vaccine.

This clonotype was seen many times. This sequence joins TRBV6-2 or TRBV6-3 and TRBJ2-7; 10 bases line up with TRBD1. CDR1 is MNHEY and CDR2 is SVGEGT in the germline V gene. After removal of 5 bases from V and 3 bases from J, the junction contained 7 bases not matched to a gene. The CDR3 covers 15 residues. In nucleotides, the CDR3 is TGTGCCAGCAGTCCAATTGGACAGGGGGTCTACGAGCAGTACTTC. Its protein is CASSPIGQGVYEQYF.

The chain is built from TRBV7-3 and TRBJ2-1; D may be TRBD2 (6 bases). V lost 1 base and J lost 8, with 15 bases in between. Per the germline V gene, CDR1 is SGHTA and CDR2 is FQGTGA. This CDR3 has 15 residues. For the CDR3, the DNA is TGTGCCAGCAGCTTAAATGCGGGGACCCGCGATGAGCAGTTCTTC. It specifies CASSLNAGTRDEQFF.

The sample holds many counts of this clonotype. The chain is built from TRBV15 and TRBJ2-1; 7 nucleotides align to TRBD1. After removal of 0 bases from V and 7 bases from J, the junction contained 3 bases not matched to a gene. Per the germline V gene, CDR1 is LNHNV and CDR2 is YYDKDF (reference sequence). CDR3 length equals 14 residues. CDR3 residues: CATSRDSRGNEQFF. The CDR3 DNA sequence: TGTGCCACCAGCAGAGATTCCAGGGGGAATGAGCAGTTCTTC.

This clonotype appeared many times. The rearrangement links TRBV6-2 or TRBV6-3 to TRBJ2-1, with 7 bases that match TRBD1. V shed 5 bases and J 2 bases; nucleotides not matched to a gene: 6. This CDR3 contains 15 residues. In germline, CDR1 is MNHEY, CDR2 SVGEGT. The CDR3 reads CASSRSTGTYNEQFF. CDR3 nucleotides: TGTGCCAGCAGTAGATCGACAGGGACCTACAATGAGCAGTTCTTC.

The V and J genes are TRBV6-2 or TRBV6-3 and TRBJ2-7, with TRBD1 identical over 9 bases. The V segment lost 5 bases and the J segment 1 base; nucleotides outside the gene matches: 6. CDR1 MNHEY and CDR2 SVGEGT come from the germline V gene. The CDR3 sequence is 15 residues long. Written as DNA, the CDR3 is TGTGCCAGCAGTCTACAGGGGGCCACATCCTACGAGCAGTACGTC. It yields the protein CASSLQGATSYEQYV.

The chain carries TRBV4-3 and TRBJ2-7; D unclear. V was trimmed by 0 bases and J by 2 bases, leaving 14 bases between them. CDR1 and CDR2 from the germline V gene are LGHNA and YSLEER. This CDR3 has 16 amino acids. This CDR3 is CASSQEGIRPTYEQYF. CDR3 bases: TGCGCCAGCAGCCAAGAAGGAATTCGACCCACCTACGAGCAGTACTTC.

This clonotype has ten or more counts. The chain has TRBV5-1 and TRBJ1-5; 9 bases line up with TRBD1. V was pared by 0 bases and J by 7 bases, with 2 bases of the junction left unmatched. The CDR3 is made up of 14 amino acids. Germline V gene lookup returns CDR1 SGHRS and CDR2 YFSETQ. This chain's CDR3 is CASSLGTGVQPQHF. In DNA, the CDR3 is TGCGCCAGCAGCTTGGGGACAGGGGTCCAGCCCCAGCATTTT.

This clonotype turned up a few times. The CDR3 bases are TGTGCCAGCAGTGAAACAGGGGCTAGCACAGATACGCAGTATTTT. Protein: CASSETGASTDTQYF. The chain links TRBV25-1 to TRBJ2-3, with 7 nucleotides matching TRBD1. Per germline, CDR1 MGHDK and CDR2 SYGVNS. The ends lost 2 bases at V and 0 bases at J; junction bases unmatched: 2. CDR3 length: 15 residues.

This clonotype was counted many times. The chain joins TRBV7-2 to TRBJ2-6; 8 nucleotides match TRBD1. The CDR3 has 19 amino acids. Germline values: CDR1 SGHTA, CDR2 FQGNSA. Unmatched junction bases numbered 10, after V lost 3 bases and J lost 0 bases. CDR3 sequence: CASSFYGTGTPSGANVLTF. CDR3 sequence (DNA): TGTGCCAGCAGCTTCTACGGGACAGGCACCCCCTCTGGGGCCAACGTCCTGACTTTC.

The chain has TRBV19 and TRBJ2-1; 8 bases align to TRBD1. V dropped 5 bases and J dropped 6; count of bases not matched to a gene: 6. CDR1 is LNHDA and CDR2 is SQIVND in the germline V gene (reference sequence). The CDR3 has 14 residues. The CDR3 sequence is CASSPDRGSNEQFF. DNA for the CDR3: TGTGCCAGTAGTCCCGACAGGGGTAGCAATGAGCAGTTCTTC.

The chain recombines TRBV3-1 with TRBJ1-1; D gene ambiguous. There are 16 residues in the CDR3. The V end lost 1 base, the J end lost 8 bases, and 20 bases lay between the germline ends. Looked up from germline, CDR1 is LGHDT and CDR2 is YNNKEL (reference sequence). In DNA, the CDR3 is TGTGCCAGCAGCCAAGGATCAGCTTTCACGGCGGCAGAAGCTTTCTTT. Residues: CASSQGSAFTAAEAFF.

In this sample, this clonotype turned up a few times. This chain links TRBV5-1 with TRBJ2-3; 7 nucleotides align to TRBD2. The CDR3 contains 14 residues. J was trimmed by 5 bases and V by 2 bases; bases with no gene match: 5. CDR1 is SGHRS, CDR2 YFSETQ, per germline. CDR3 loop: CASSFTSELDTQYF. CDR3 sequence (DNA): TGCGCCAGCAGCTTTACTAGCGAGTTAGATACGCAGTATTTT.

Only a few counts were recorded for this clonotype. J is TRBJ2-5 and V is TRBV7-9; possibly TRBD1 or TRBD2 for D (5 bases each). Germline V gene sequence: CDR1 SEHNR, CDR2 FQNEAQ (reference sequence). This CDR3 region has 13 residues. The ends were cut back, 8 bases at V and 7 bases at J, with 17 bases in the middle. CDR3: CASRLRTGRTQYF. CDR3 DNA sequence: TGTGCCAGCCGTCTTCGGACGGGGCGGACCCAGTACTTC.

This clonotype occurred many times. The chain links TRBV11-2 to TRBJ2-3; the D is unclear. Germline lookup yields CDR1 SGHAT and CDR2 FQNNGV. This CDR3 is built from 15 residues. V was cut by 1 base and J by 0 bases, with 8 bases left in between. The CDR3 protein is CASSLAIGSTDTQYF. CDR3 coding DNA: TGTGCCAGCAGCTTAGCTATTGGGAGCACAGATACGCAGTATTTT.

Only a few counts were recorded for this clonotype. The CDR3: CASSQGRSSGDPTGELFF. The CDR3 DNA sequence: TGCGCCAGCAGCCAAGGGCGAAGTAGCGGGGACCCCACCGGGGAGCTGTTTTTT. The rearrangement links TRBV4-3 to TRBJ2-2, with TRBD2 matching 8 bases. The germline V gene has CDR1 LGHNA and CDR2 YSLEER. This CDR3 contains 18 residues. V lost 1 base and J lost 4; bases outside the gene matches: 11.

The chain recombines TRBV20-1 with TRBJ1-5; unclear D gene. Germline CDR1 DFQATT, CDR2 SNEGSKA (reference sequence). The CDR3 consists of 14 residues. The ends were cut back, 6 bases at V and 0 bases at J, with 12 bases in the middle. CDR3 sequence: CSAKESYSNQPQHF. CDR3 bases: TGCAGTGCAAAAGAGTCGTATAGCAATCAGCCCCAGCATTTT.

This clonotype was found many times. This chain links TRBV4-2 with TRBJ1-6; the D is unclear. The CDR3 totals 13 residues. Trimming removed 1 base at V and 8 bases at J, with 6 bases between. Germline CDR1 LGHNA, CDR2 YNFKEQ. In nucleotides, the CDR3 is TGTGCCAGCAGCCAAGGGTTGGATTCACCCCTCCACTTT. This gives the protein CASSQGLDSPLHF.

This clonotype was counted only a few times. CDR3: CASSFTENSYNEQFF. CDR3 DNA sequence: TGTGCCAGCAGCTTCACCGAAAACTCGTACAATGAGCAGTTCTTC. The rearrangement joins TRBV7-2 to TRBJ2-1; no clear D. Trimming took off 3 bases at V and 4 bases at J, with 13 bases between the two ends. Germline CDR1 reads SGHTA; CDR2 reads FQGNSA. The CDR3 runs 15 residues.

This clonotype was picked up many times. The chain combines TRBV5-4 with TRBJ1-1; D is perhaps TRBD1 (6 bases). Trimming left V 9 bases short and J 4 bases short, with 19 bases between. In germline, CDR1 is SGHNT, CDR2 YYREEE (reference sequence). This CDR3 has 14 residues. The CDR3 sequence is CATGGQGSVTEAFF. The CDR3 coding sequence is TGTGCCACCGGCGGGCAGGGGTCGGTCACTGAAGCTTTCTTT.

This clonotype was found many times. The V gene is TRBV3-1, the J gene TRBJ2-7; 11 positions agree with TRBD2. Losses at the gene ends were 0 bases for V and 4 bases for J; bases not matched to a gene: 5. The CDR3 is 16 amino acids. Germline CDR1 reads LGHDT; CDR2 reads YNNKEL (reference sequence). Here the CDR3 DNA reads TGTGCCAGCAGCCAAGACCCACTAGCGGGGGTGTACGAGCAGTACGTC. It encodes CASSQDPLAGVYEQYV.

This clonotype has at least ten counts. This chain links TRBV5-6 with TRBJ2-6; D is undetermined. Germline V gene lookup returns CDR1 SGHDT and CDR2 YYEEEE. The V and J ends lost 2 bases and 0 bases respectively, with 9 bases between them. The CDR3 has 16 amino acids. The CDR3 coding sequence is TGTGCCAGCAGCTTAGGAGTGAGCTCTGGGGCCAACGTCCTGACTTTC. Translation gives CASSLGVSSGANVLTF.

This clonotype was found many times. V is TRBV5-1 and J is TRBJ1-2; D perhaps matches TRBD1 (6 bases). Trimming removed 0 bases from V and 10 bases from J, with 10 bases in between. The CDR3 contains 12 residues. CDR1 and CDR2 (germline): SGHRS, YFSETQ. CDR3 bases: TGCGCCAGCAGCTTGGGGGGGCGAGACTACACCTTC. This encodes CASSLGGRDYTF.

This chain joins TRBV7-3 and TRBJ2-5; D is unclear. The CDR3 is 12 amino acids. V was pared by 8 bases and J by 3 bases, with 10 bases between. Germline V gives CDR1 SGHTA, CDR2 FQGTGA. As DNA, the CDR3 is TGTGCCAGCGGCGCTGATAAAGAGACCCAGTACTTC. It codes for CASGADKETQYF.

This clonotype was counted ten times or more. The rearrangement links TRBV12-3 or TRBV12-4 to TRBJ1-5; 7 positions match TRBD1. CDR3 length: 12 residues. V lost 5 bases and J lost 5; bases outside the gene matches: 0. The CDR3 sequence is CASSDRDQPQHF. In nucleotides, the CDR3 is TGTGCCAGCAGTGACAGGGATCAGCCCCAGCATTTT.

V gene TRBV15 combines with J gene TRBJ1-2, with D possibly TRBD1 on 6 matching bases. This CDR3 spans 13 amino acids. CDR1 is LNHNV, CDR2 YYDKDF, per germline (reference sequence). Trimming took 1 base from V and 8 from J, leaving 11 bases between them. CDR3 loop: CATSRGNRDGYTF. DNA of the CDR3: TGTGCCACCAGCAGAGGGAACAGGGACGGCTACACCTTC.

This clonotype has at least ten counts. V and J are TRBV29-1 and TRBJ2-2; D remains ambiguous. Trimming cost V 4 bases and J 6 bases, with 6 bases left between them. The CDR3 extends over 11 amino acids. Looked up from germline, CDR1 is SQVTM and CDR2 is ANQGSEA. CDR3 in amino acids: CSVGKPGELFF. The CDR3 nucleotides are TGCAGCGTTGGGAAACCCGGGGAGCTGTTTTTT.

This clonotype was recorded many times. This chain joins TRBV25-1 and TRBJ2-7; TRBD1 aligns across 10 bases. J gave up 3 bases and V 4 bases, and 0 bases lay outside the gene matches. This CDR3 is built from 13 residues. The germline gives CDR1 MGHDK, CDR2 SYGVNS. The chain's CDR3 is CASSGTGGYEQYV. Here the CDR3 DNA reads TGTGCCAGCAGTGGGACAGGGGGCTACGAGCAGTACGTC.

This clonotype has only a few counts. V is TRBV20-1 and J is TRBJ2-5; D unclear. The CDR3 covers 15 residues. Trimming cost V 2 bases and J 1 base, with 14 bases left between them. Looked up from germline, CDR1 is DFQATT and CDR2 is SNEGSKA (reference sequence). In DNA, the CDR3 is TGCAGTGCTAGAATCCCGGGTGTCGGCCAAGAGACCCAGTACTTC. Its protein is CSARIPGVGQETQYF.